This T cell receptor (beta chain) was captured in a study of HIV-infected patients and healthy controls. Alpha and beta constant-region primers primed reverse transcription of around 500 ng RNA. Each of the alpha and beta chains got its own library through chain-specific third strand synthesis with indices. Ligation attached cDNA to a 5' RACE adapter that carried a random hexamer and SP2 site. TCRdb re-derived calls from the 5' RACE reads in MiXCR, one entry per CDR3 protein. The sample yields about 11,000 distinct CDR3 sequences, over 4% seen once. The CDR3 has 11 amino acids. Germline-derived CDR1 and CDR2 are MNHEY and SMNVEV (reference sequence). With 8 bases removed from V and 4 bases from J, the gap between germline ends came to 7 bases. Study results and limitations: HIV-associated CDR3 frequencies dropped significantly during therapy; CMV-associated ones, mostly rising, changed nonsignificantly.

The repertoire came from unfractionated whole blood and reflected all unsorted peripheral T cells. Control samples came from over eight uninfected healthy donors, four of them resampled after two to three months. In regard to this clonotype: Its antigen is unidentified.

The sequencing input was blood. The sequence came from an adult in good health. The V and J genes are TRBV27 and TRBJ2-3, with D maybe TRBD2 (5 bases). The CDR3 sequence is CASAGSDTQYF. CDR3 nucleotide sequence: TGTGCCAGCGCGGGCTCAGATACGCAGTATTTT.